These 20 T cell receptor beta chains came from one sample sequenced in a study of Ad26.COV2.S vaccination and SARS-CoV-2 variants. The treatment denotes: about 20 received Ad26.COV2.S at low or high dose, single or two shots; 5 received placebo; per-sample allocation not given. Day 63 following the first vaccine or placebo injection was when the samples were taken. The assay was immunoSEQ multiplex PCR, and TCRdb's table has in-frame clones only and misses some. Of hundreds of thousands of clones in the sample, roughly 90% were seen once. The specimen was peripheral blood, collected in a trial of Ad26.COV2.S vaccine versus placebo. These receptors all stem from a person between 18 and 65 years old who received the Ad26.COV2.S COVID-19 vaccine or a placebo.

The chain combines TRBV10-3 with TRBJ2-7; D unresolved. The CDR3 extends over 11 amino acids. The ends were cut back, 5 bases at V and 7 bases at J, with 9 bases in the middle. CDR1 is ENHRY and CDR2 is SYGVKD in the germline V gene. The CDR3, as DNA: TGTGCCATCAGTTCGGACGGGGAGCAGTACTTC. This translates into CAISSDGEQYF.

The chain couples TRBV19 to TRBJ2-1, with TRBD2 matching over 8 bases. The CDR3 length is 15 residues. V shed 7 bases, J shed 7 bases, and the junction held 12 bases outside the gene matches. CDR1 and CDR2 from the germline V gene are LNHDA and SQIVND (reference sequence). The CDR3 reads CASIGTRSPPNEQFF. DNA for the CDR3: TGTGCCAGTATCGGGACTAGAAGTCCTCCGAATGAGCAGTTCTTC.

J is TRBJ1-5 and V is TRBV19; D is undetermined. CDR1 is LNHDA, CDR2 SQIVND, per germline (reference sequence). This CDR3 contains 13 residues. V shed 5 bases and J shed 4 bases, with 9 bases lying between them. CDR3 nucleotide sequence: TGTGCCAGTAGTCTGGGAATAAATCAGCCCCAGCATTTT. Encoded protein: CASSLGINQPQHF.

This rearrangement joins TRBV5-1 to TRBJ2-7, with TRBD2 matching over 10 bases. Germline CDR1 is SGHRS and CDR2 is YFSETQ. J gave up 0 bases and V 3 bases, and 6 bases lay outside the gene matches. The CDR3 has 16 residues. CDR3 in amino acids: CASSSSGSWSSYEQYF. Here the CDR3 DNA reads TGCGCCAGCAGCTCTAGCGGGAGCTGGAGCTCCTACGAGCAGTACTTC. The entire variable domain, with the rest obtained from reference TRBV5-1 and TRBJ2-7, is as follows: KAGVTQTPRYLIKTRGQQVTLSCSPISGHRSVSWYQQTPGQGLQFLFEYFSETQRNKGNFPGRFSGRQFSNSRSEMNVSTLELGDSALYLCASSSSGSWSSYEQYFGPGTRLTVT.

The chain employs TRBV7-8 and TRBJ2-1; D uncertain. This CDR3 has 12 amino acids. V shed 1 base and J shed 9 bases, with 7 bases lying between them. CDR1 and CDR2 from the germline V gene are SGHVS and FQNEAQ. CDR3 amino acids: CASSLDSGEQFF. CDR3 nucleotide sequence: TGTGCCAGCAGCTTAGATTCGGGTGAGCAGTTCTTC.

The V and J genes are TRBV7-2 and TRBJ1-1; D uncertain. CDR3 length: 14 residues. V lost 5 bases and J 6 bases, leaving 16 bases between the germline ends. Looked up from germline, CDR1 is SGHTA and CDR2 is FQGNSA. CDR3 protein: CASSPRAIYAEAFF. CDR3 bases: TGTGCCAGCAGCCCCCGGGCAATTTACGCTGAAGCTTTCTTT.

This clone occurred a few times. The chain has TRBV19 and TRBJ1-3; 8 positions agree with TRBD1. Germline CDR1 is LNHDA and CDR2 is SQIVND (reference sequence). V lost 4 bases, J lost 0 bases, and 8 bases stayed unmatched. The CDR3 contains 17 residues. CDR3 residues: CASSKTPTGGSGNTIYF. CDR3 DNA: TGTGCCAGTAGTAAGACCCCCACAGGGGGCTCTGGAAACACCATATATTTT. Variable domain in full (rest from reference TRBV19 and TRBJ1-3): DGGITQSPKYLFRKEGQNVTLSCEQNLNHDAMYWYRQDPGQGLRLIYYSQIVNDFQKGDIAEGYSVSREKKESFPLTVTSAQKNPTAFYLCASSKTPTGGSGNTIYFGEGSWLTVV.

This chain links TRBV11-2 with TRBJ2-1; 7 positions agree with TRBD2. Germline V gives CDR1 SGHAT, CDR2 FQNNGV. This CDR3 is built from 13 residues. The J segment lost 7 bases and the V segment lost 7 bases, leaving 7 bases of the junction unmatched. The DNA of the CDR3 is TGTGCCAGCAACTTTCAGGGAGGGAATGAGCAGTTCTTC. Translating gives CASNFQGGNEQFF. The full variable domain, its missing parts supplied by reference TRBV11-2 and TRBJ2-1, is EAGVAQSPRYKIIEKRQSVAFWCNPISGHATLYWYQQILGQGPKLLIQFQNNGVVDDSQLPKDRFSAERLKGVDSTLKIQPAKLEDSAVYLCASNFQGGNEQFFGPGTRLTVL.

The chain combines TRBV3-1 (or the pseudogene TRBV3-2) with TRBJ1-5; a possible D gene is TRBD1 (5 bases). The CDR3 spans 14 residues. In germline, CDR1 is LGHDT, CDR2 YNNKEL (reference sequence). The V gene lost 4 bases and the J gene lost 5 bases, with 12 bases spanning the gap. This CDR3 reads CASSLGHTDQPQHF. CDR3 nucleotides: TGTGCCAGCAGCCTCGGACACACTGATCAGCCCCAGCATTTT.

This chain uses TRBV10-3 with TRBJ2-3, with 9 bases that match TRBD2. This CDR3 spans 16 amino acids. Germline CDR1 ENHRY, CDR2 SYGVKD. After removal of 3 bases from V and 3 bases from J, the junction contained 7 bases not matched to a gene. CDR3 nucleotides: TGTGCCATCAGTGACCTCCAGGGACTAGCAACAGATACGCAGTATTTT. Translation gives CAISDLQGLATDTQYF.

The chain carries TRBV10-1 and TRBJ2-7; 9 nucleotides line up with TRBD1. The germline CDR1 and CDR2 sequences are WNHNN and SYGVQD (reference sequence). Trimming took 6 bases from V and 4 from J; bases not matched to a gene: 10. There are 15 residues in the CDR3. Here the CDR3 DNA reads TGCGCCAGCAGCGGTCCTGGACAGGGGATGTACGAGCAGTACTTC. Its translation: CASSGPGQGMYEQYF.

CDR3 sequence: CASSIDSGNTGELFF. The CDR3, as DNA: TGTGCCAGTAGTATAGATTCAGGGAACACCGGGGAGCTGTTTTTT. The V call is TRBV19, the J call TRBJ2-2; no firm D call. Trimming left V 0 bases short and J 1 base short, with 6 bases between. The CDR3 totals 15 residues. Looked up from germline, CDR1 is LNHDA and CDR2 is SQIVND (reference sequence).

This clone was seen only once. The chain is built from TRBV10-1 and TRBJ2-4, with D possibly being TRBD1 (5 bases). Germline V gene lookup returns CDR1 WNHNN and CDR2 SYGVQD (reference sequence). The germline V and J ends were trimmed by 3 bases and 1 base, with 10 bases remaining between them. The CDR3 totals 15 residues. The CDR3 region is CASSEHQGAKNIQYF. The CDR3 DNA follows: TGCGCCAGCAGTGAACATCAGGGCGCCAAAAACATTCAGTACTTC.

The rearrangement links TRBV7-9 to TRBJ2-2, with D tentatively TRBD1 (8 bases). Germline V gives CDR1 SEHNR, CDR2 FQNEAQ (reference sequence). V shed 8 bases and J shed 4 bases, with 17 bases lying between them. CDR3 length equals 15 residues. The CDR3 sequence is CASGNYRGGTGELFF. The DNA for the CDR3 is TGTGCCAGCGGGAACTACAGGGGGGGCACCGGGGAGCTGTTTTTT.

This clone was found a few times. This chain connects TRBV12-5 to TRBJ2-6; tentative D call: TRBD1 (5 bases). CDR1 and CDR2 (germline): LGHNT, FRNRAP. V gave up 4 bases and J gave up 4 bases, with 17 bases separating them. The CDR3 is made up of 17 amino acids. CDR3 in amino acids: CASGYSQGTLGANVLTF. The DNA for the CDR3 is TGTGCTAGTGGTTACTCTCAGGGAACGCTGGGGGCCAACGTCCTGACTTTC.

V and J are TRBV5-1 and TRBJ2-7; no firm D call. This CDR3 region has 15 residues. Germline V lookup: CDR1 SGHRS, CDR2 YFSETQ. V dropped 6 bases and J dropped 0 bases, with 16 bases sitting between them. The CDR3 protein is CASMRESTGSYEQYF. The CDR3 DNA follows: TGCGCCAGCATGCGTGAGTCTACTGGCTCCTACGAGCAGTACTTC. Together with reference TRBV5-1 and TRBJ2-7, the CDR3 gives the full variable domain: KAGVTQTPRYLIKTRGQQVTLSCSPISGHRSVSWYQQTPGQGLQFLFEYFSETQRNKGNFPGRFSGRQFSNSRSEMNVSTLELGDSALYLCASMRESTGSYEQYFGPGTRLTVT.

V gene TRBV4-1 combines with J gene TRBJ2-1; 11 bases fit TRBD2. In germline, CDR1 is MGHRA, CDR2 YSYEKL. The CDR3 loop spans 17 amino acids. V was pared by 1 base and J by 2 bases, with 4 bases of the junction left unmatched. CDR3 loop: CASSQAIAGGPYNEQFF. DNA of the CDR3: TGCGCCAGCAGCCAAGCAATAGCGGGGGGGCCCTACAATGAGCAGTTCTTC.

CDR3 sequence reads: CASSPEGGQPQHF. DNA of the CDR3: TGTGCCAGCTCACCGGAGGGAGGTCAGCCCCAGCATTTT. The J gene is TRBJ1-5, the V gene TRBV18; D unresolved. The CDR3 runs 13 residues. CDR1 is KGHSH, CDR2 LQKENI, per germline. V gave up 3 bases and J gave up 6 bases, with 9 bases separating them.

J is TRBJ2-5 and V is TRBV29-1, with D possibly being TRBD1 (5 bases). CDR3 length: 12 residues. V shed 5 bases and J shed 5 bases, with 12 bases lying between them. Germline lookup yields CDR1 SQVTM and CDR2 ANQGSEA. The CDR3 is CSVIRVGETQYF. In nucleotides, the CDR3 is TGCAGCGTTATCAGGGTAGGGGAGACCCAGTACTTC. The full variable domain, with the rest looked up from reference TRBV29-1 and TRBJ2-5, is SAVISQKPSRDICQRGTSLTIQCQVDSQVTMMFWYRQQPGQSLTLIATANQGSEATYESGFVIDKFPISRPNLTFSTLTVSNMSPEDSSIYLCSVIRVGETQYFGPGTRLLVL.

This clone occurred once. The J gene is TRBJ2-1, the V gene TRBV5-1; D may be TRBD2 (6 bases). Germline V gives CDR1 SGHRS, CDR2 YFSETQ. V was clipped by 0 bases and J by 3 bases, with 13 bases between them. The CDR3 length is 16 residues. The CDR3 DNA reads TGCGCCAGCAGCTTGGGGGACTTGACCCACTACAATGAGCAGTTCTTC. This translates into CASSLGDLTHYNEQFF. The full variable domain, completed using reference TRBV5-1 and TRBJ2-1, is KAGVTQTPRYLIKTRGQQVTLSCSPISGHRSVSWYQQTPGQGLQFLFEYFSETQRNKGNFPGRFSGRQFSNSRSEMNVSTLELGDSALYLCASSLGDLTHYNEQFFGPGTRLTVL.